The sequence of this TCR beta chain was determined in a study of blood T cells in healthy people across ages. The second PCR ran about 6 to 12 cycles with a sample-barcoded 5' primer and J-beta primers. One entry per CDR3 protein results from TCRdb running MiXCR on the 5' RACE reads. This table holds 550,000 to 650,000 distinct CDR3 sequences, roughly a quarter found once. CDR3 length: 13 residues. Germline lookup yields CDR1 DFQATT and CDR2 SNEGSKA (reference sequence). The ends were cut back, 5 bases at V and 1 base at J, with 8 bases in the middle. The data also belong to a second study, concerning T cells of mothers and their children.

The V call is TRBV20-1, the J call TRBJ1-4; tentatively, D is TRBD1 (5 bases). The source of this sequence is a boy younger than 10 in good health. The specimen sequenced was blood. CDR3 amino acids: CSAWGLTNEKLFF. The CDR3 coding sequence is TGCAGTGCTTGGGGGTTAACTAATGAAAAACTGTTTTTT.